This TCR beta chain was captured by sequencing in a study of blood T cell repertoires in COVID-19. In the study overall: Collection of acute and convalescent COVID-19 samples took place in the United States, Italy and Spain.

The CDR3 sequence is 13 residues long. Germline V gene data show CDR1 as MNHEY and CDR2 as SVGAGI. Deletions cut 6 bases from V and 1 base from J, with 9 bases between. In its sample, this clone was seen once. Sequencing was performed with immunoSEQ multiplex PCR; in TCRdb, only in-frame clones are kept and a portion is missing. The sample records 250,000 or so clones, around 84% being singletons. This clonotype originated in a man between 60 and 75 years old with acute or convalescent COVID-19. Material: peripheral blood. This chain joins TRBV6-5 and TRBJ1-1; D gene ambiguous. The CDR3 region is CASRNAGNTEAFF. The DNA for the CDR3 is TGTGCCAGCAGAAACGCAGGGAACACTGAAGCTTTCTTT.